Only a few counts were recorded for the clone carrying this T cell receptor (beta chain). The antigen is undetermined. Sequencing targeted expressed TCRB transcripts, as all isolated RNA had been reverse transcribed. Libraries were prepared by immunoSEQ multiplex PCR; TCRdb keeps only in-frame clonotypes and omits some of them. The table records approximately 170,000 clones, roughly 8% of them present only once. These data originate in a study of beta chain features in type 1 diabetes. Study-wide results and caveats: There was a moderate but significant shortening of TCRB CDR3s in all four CD4+ subsets of Type 1 diabetes patients. Whether HLA type affects TCRB rearrangement stayed undetermined in the present work. The cDNA sequencing approach could over-represent high-TCR-expressing cells. Shorter templates may be favored by PCR, equally so in patients and controls.

This CDR3 is 17 amino acids long. V dropped 4 bases and J dropped 0; count of bases not matched to a gene: 5. Per the germline V gene, CDR1 is SGHVS and CDR2 is FQNEAQ. Blood was collected once per donor into heparin, averaging about 0.12 L. The J gene is TRBJ2-6, the V gene TRBV7-8, with TRBD1 matching 8 bases. The sequence derives from a woman aged 40-49 years with type 1 diabetes. Sequencing was done on a sample of central memory CD4+ T cells from blood. Written as DNA, the CDR3 is TGTGCCAGCAGCTCCCGTGACAGGGGCTCTGGGGCCAACGTCCTGACTTTC. This sequence encodes CASSSRDRGSGANVLTF.